One sample yielded the 26 T cell receptor beta chains listed below, sequenced in a study of response to subunit inactivated influenza vaccine. TCRdb re-called the RT-PCR reads with MiXCR, one entry per CDR3 protein. The table shows 200,000 to 300,000 distinct CDR3 sequences, with roughly an eighth occurring only once. Sequencing was performed on non-naive T cells sorted from PBMCs, taken about 14 days before vaccination. Receptors were obtained from a man between 45 and 60 years old who received an inactivated influenza vaccine.

The table lists this clonotype with a few counts. The chain joins TRBV7-2 to TRBJ2-3; D possibly corresponds to TRBD1 (5 bases). The CDR3 totals 15 residues. The V end lost 4 bases, the J end lost 0 bases, and 11 bases lay between the germline ends. Germline assignment: CDR1 SGHTA and CDR2 FQGNSA. In DNA form, the CDR3 reads TGTGCCAGCAGCTGGGCAGGGATGAGCACAGATACGCAGTATTTT. It specifies CASSWAGMSTDTQYF.

Ten or more counts support this clonotype. This sequence joins TRBV6-1 and TRBJ2-3, with D perhaps given as TRBD1 or TRBD2 (5 bases each). The germline V gene encodes CDR1 MNHNS and CDR2 SASEGT. The CDR3 consists of 13 residues. With 7 bases removed from V and 7 bases from J, the gap between germline ends came to 15 bases. The CDR3 DNA is TGTGCCAGCAACGAGGGGAAGGGGTATACGCAGTATTTT. As protein: CASNEGKGYTQYF.

V gene TRBV28 combines with J gene TRBJ2-1; D is unresolved. Germline CDR1 reads MDHEN; CDR2 reads SYDVKM. V gave up 2 bases and J gave up 9 bases, with 8 bases separating them. CDR3 length: 12 amino acids. The CDR3 spells CASSLMGGEQFF. CDR3 sequence (DNA): TGTGCCAGCAGTTTAATGGGCGGTGAGCAGTTCTTC. Using reference TRBV28 and TRBJ2-1 for the parts outside the CDR3, the full variable domain is DVKVTQSSRYLVKRTGEKVFLECVQDMDHENMFWYRQDPGLGLRLIYFSYDVKMKEKGDIPEGYSVSREKKERFSLILESASTNQTSMYLCASSLMGGEQFFGPGTRLTVL.

This clonotype was detected only a few times. V and J are TRBV30 and TRBJ1-1; weak D call: TRBD1 (6 bases). CDR1 GTSNPN and CDR2 SVGIG come from the germline V gene (reference sequence). The length of the CDR3 is 14 residues. Trimming removed 1 base at V and 1 base at J, with 10 bases between. For the CDR3, the DNA is TGTGCCTGGAGTGGGGACACCGCGAACACTGAAGCTTTCTTT. Its protein product is CAWSGDTANTEAFF.

This clonotype was seen more than once but under ten times. The chain joins TRBV11-2 to TRBJ2-7; D possibly corresponds to TRBD1 (6 bases). CDR3 size: 13 residues. The V end lost 3 bases, the J end lost 4 bases, and 10 bases lay between the germline ends. CDR1 and CDR2 from the germline V gene are SGHAT and FQNNGV. DNA for the CDR3: TGTGCCAGCAGCTTGGACAGTGAGTACGAGCAGTACTTC. Translating gives CASSLDSEYEQYF. The entire variable domain, with the rest obtained from reference TRBV11-2 and TRBJ2-7, is as follows: EAGVAQSPRYKIIEKRQSVAFWCNPISGHATLYWYQQILGQGPKLLIQFQNNGVVDDSQLPKDRFSAERLKGVDSTLKIQPAKLEDSAVYLCASSLDSEYEQYFGPGTRLTVT.

The rearrangement links TRBV6-1 to TRBJ2-7; TRBD1 matches 9 bases. The CDR3 extends over 16 amino acids. Germline V gene lookup returns CDR1 MNHNS and CDR2 SASEGT. With 5 bases clipped from V and 1 base from J, the junction kept 9 bases outside the gene matches. The CDR3 here is CASSRGQGFPSYEQYF. Here the CDR3 DNA reads TGTGCCAGCAGTAGAGGACAGGGGTTTCCTTCCTACGAGCAGTACTTC.

This clonotype was found a few times. The genes are TRBV3-1 and TRBJ2-5; 10 nucleotides match TRBD2. This CDR3 comprises 16 residues. The V and J ends lost 3 bases and 1 base, in that order; junction bases with no gene match: 5. Germline CDR1 is LGHDT and CDR2 is YNNKEL (reference sequence). The CDR3 bases are TGTGCCAGCAGCCACCGGACTAGCGGACCCCAAGAGACCCAGTACTTC. It codes for CASSHRTSGPQETQYF.

The V call is TRBV10-3, the J call TRBJ1-2, with D possibly TRBD1 on 6 matching bases. CDR1 ENHRY and CDR2 SYGVKD come from the germline V gene. Trimming removed 5 bases at V and 3 bases at J, with 13 bases between. The CDR3 length is 14 residues. CDR3 sequence reads: CAISLTGQDYGYTF. The CDR3 DNA reads TGTGCCATCAGTTTAACGGGACAAGACTATGGCTACACCTTC.

The rearrangement uses TRBV18 and TRBJ2-7, with 9 bases that match TRBD2. The CDR3 length is 16 residues. V was clipped by 5 bases and J by 4 bases; unmatched bases: 12. Germline CDR1 KGHSH, CDR2 LQKENI. This chain's CDR3 is CASSSTRTSAAYEQYF. CDR3 DNA: TGTGCCAGCTCATCGACCCGGACTAGCGCGGCTTACGAGCAGTACTTC.

This clonotype has a handful of counts. The chain couples TRBV18 to TRBJ2-7; D not resolved. The V gene lost 2 bases and the J gene lost 3 bases, with 8 bases spanning the gap. The CDR3 has 13 residues. CDR1 KGHSH and CDR2 LQKENI come from the germline V gene. CDR3 DNA: TGTGCCAGCTCACCAGGAACGGACTACGAGCAGTACTTC. Translating it yields CASSPGTDYEQYF.

This clonotype appeared many times. The chain combines TRBV7-3 with TRBJ2-1; 7 positions agree with TRBD2. The CDR3 consists of 15 residues. The germline CDR1 and CDR2 sequences are SGHTA and FQGTGA. Trimming removed 3 bases from V and 3 bases from J; junction bases left unmatched: 5. This CDR3 is CASSFASGGYNEQFF. CDR3 DNA sequence: TGTGCCAGCAGCTTTGCTAGCGGAGGCTACAATGAGCAGTTCTTC.

This clonotype has just a few counts. The chain joins TRBV12-3 or TRBV12-4 to TRBJ1-1; 7 bases fit TRBD1. With V trimmed by 7 bases and J by 1 base, 12 bases remained unmatched. The CDR3 is 16 residues long. DNA of the CDR3: TGTGCCAGCACCTCGAACAGGGGCGTGGGGAACACTGAAGCTTTCTTT. It translates to CASTSNRGVGNTEAFF.

This clonotype was recorded many times. V and J are TRBV27 and TRBJ2-1; D is possibly TRBD2 (5 bases). V gave up 5 bases and J gave up 5 bases, with 19 bases separating them. CDR1 is MNHEY, CDR2 SMNVEV, per germline (reference sequence). The CDR3 runs to 16 residues. CDR3 protein: CASSPLISGLNNEQFF. The CDR3 DNA reads TGTGCCAGCAGTCCTCTGATCAGCGGCCTAAACAATGAGCAGTTCTTC.

This clonotype appeared a few times. The chain has TRBV6-5 and TRBJ2-7; tentatively, D is TRBD1 (5 bases). Deletions cut 3 bases from V and 6 bases from J, with 12 bases between. CDR1 MNHEY and CDR2 SVGAGI come from the germline V gene. CDR3 size: 13 residues. The CDR3 bases are TGTGCCAGCAGTTATGGTGGGGCTGTCGAGCAGTACTTC. It is translated as CASSYGGAVEQYF.

The rearrangement joins TRBV7-2 to TRBJ1-2, with D uncertain. V was shortened by 1 base and J by 4 bases, with 13 bases between the two germline ends. Germline V CDR1 and CDR2: SGHTA, FQGNSA. The CDR3 length is 15 residues. The CDR3, as DNA: TGTGCCAGCAGCTTAGGGACGGACGGTTTCTATGGCTACACCTTC. This translates into CASSLGTDGFYGYTF.

This rearrangement joins TRBV3-1 to TRBJ1-3; 7 bases agree with TRBD1. V trimming: 2 bases; J trimming: 0 bases; junction bases outside the gene matches: 13. Germline lookup yields CDR1 LGHDT and CDR2 YNNKEL (reference sequence). The CDR3 sequence is 19 residues long. The CDR3 is CASSQSSGQINLSGNTIYF. CDR3 sequence (DNA): TGTGCCAGCAGCCAATCTTCGGGACAGATTAACCTCTCTGGAAACACCATATATTTT.

This clonotype was recorded a few times. The chain carries TRBV2 and TRBJ2-3; D may be TRBD2 (5 bases). Trimming stripped 3 bases from V and 2 bases from J, with 9 bases between. This CDR3 contains 14 residues. CDR1 is SNHLY and CDR2 is FYNNEI in the germline V gene. The CDR3 bases are TGTGCCAGCAGTGACCCGCTAGCCACAGATACGCAGTATTTT. This sequence encodes CASSDPLATDTQYF.

The chain couples TRBV6-2 or TRBV6-3 to TRBJ1-2, with TRBD1 matching over 7 bases. V shed 8 bases, J shed 3 bases, and the junction held 12 bases outside the gene matches. This CDR3 contains 15 residues. Per the germline V gene, CDR1 is MNHEY and CDR2 is SVGEGT. The CDR3 protein is CASRVTGQAHYGYTF. CDR3 DNA sequence: TGTGCCAGCCGCGTCACCGGACAGGCCCACTATGGCTACACCTTC.

The V and J genes are TRBV4-3 and TRBJ1-4, with 7 bases aligning to TRBD1. This CDR3 has 16 amino acids. Germline CDR1 and CDR2: LGHNA and YSLEER. Unmatched junction bases numbered 8, after V lost 0 bases and J lost 7 bases. The CDR3 nucleotides read TGCGCCAGCAGCCAAGATATTGGAGGGGGCGGTGAAAAACTGTTTTTT. As protein: CASSQDIGGGGEKLFF.

In its sample, this clonotype was seen many times. The genes are TRBV5-1 and TRBJ2-7; 10 positions agree with TRBD1. Germline V CDR1 and CDR2: SGHRS, YFSETQ. The CDR3 totals 14 residues. V lost 1 base to trimming and J lost 4 bases; unmatched junction nucleotides: 2. This CDR3 reads CASSLSGQGYEQYF. The CDR3, as DNA: TGCGCCAGCAGCTTGTCGGGACAGGGGTACGAGCAGTACTTC.

Comment on this clonotype: A clone one base away is much larger, so this may be a read error. The rearrangement joins TRBV5-1 to TRBJ2-3, with a tentative D call TRBD1 (5 bases). Germline assignment: CDR1 SGHRS and CDR2 YFSETQ. CDR3 size: 16 residues. V lost 4 bases to trimming and J lost 4 bases, with 19 bases between them. The CDR3 DNA reads as TGCGCCAGCAGCATCGACAGACCGCCCCGACCAGATACGCAGTATTTT. This sequence encodes CASSIDRPPRPDTQYF.

This clonotype has ten or more counts. The rearrangement links TRBV11-2 to TRBJ2-1; perhaps TRBD2 as D (6 bases). Trimming stripped 2 bases from V and 6 bases from J, with 11 bases between. Germline V gene sequence: CDR1 SGHAT, CDR2 FQNNGV. There are 14 residues in the CDR3. DNA for the CDR3: TGTGCCAGCAGCTTAAATGCGGGAATCAATGAGCAGTTCTTC. Its translation is CASSLNAGINEQFF.

This clonotype has a count of ten or more. This chain joins TRBV3-1 and TRBJ2-1; 11 bases are shared with TRBD2. With V trimmed by 1 base and J by 4 bases, 0 bases remained unmatched. The CDR3 covers 15 residues. Per the germline V gene, CDR1 is LGHDT and CDR2 is YNNKEL (reference sequence). In nucleotides, the CDR3 is TGTGCCAGCAGCCAAGGACTAGCGGGGTACAATGAGCAGTTCTTC. Translating gives CASSQGLAGYNEQFF.

J is TRBJ1-6 and V is TRBV18; D remains ambiguous. Germline V gives CDR1 KGHSH, CDR2 LQKENI. This CDR3 spans 16 amino acids. The V gene lost 0 bases and the J gene lost 7 bases, with 13 bases spanning the gap. The CDR3 sequence: CASSPPMTGGNSPLHF. The CDR3 coding sequence is TGTGCCAGCTCACCACCAATGACGGGTGGGAATTCACCCCTCCACTTT.

In its sample, this clonotype was seen many times. At one end the junction does not follow the germline gene, possibly because of a read error. This sequence joins TRBV7-7 and TRBJ2-5, with D perhaps matching TRBD2 (7 bases). The germline CDR1 and CDR2 sequences are SSHAT and FNYEAQ (reference sequence). CDR3 length equals 16 residues. The CDR3 sequence is CASSSGGPSYQETQYF. CDR3 coding DNA: TGTGCTAGCAGCTCGGGGGGCCCCTCGTACCAAGAGACCCAGTACTTC.

This clonotype has at least ten counts. V usage is TRBV11-2 and J usage is TRBJ2-3, with TRBD2 identical over 12 bases. The CDR3 totals 18 residues. The V segment lost 3 bases and the J segment 0 bases; nucleotides outside the gene matches: 7. CDR1 is SGHAT and CDR2 is FQNNGV in the germline V gene. The CDR3 reads CASSFFTSGGTSTDTQYF. The CDR3 DNA reads TGTGCCAGCAGCTTCTTTACTAGCGGGGGGACTAGCACAGATACGCAGTATTTT.